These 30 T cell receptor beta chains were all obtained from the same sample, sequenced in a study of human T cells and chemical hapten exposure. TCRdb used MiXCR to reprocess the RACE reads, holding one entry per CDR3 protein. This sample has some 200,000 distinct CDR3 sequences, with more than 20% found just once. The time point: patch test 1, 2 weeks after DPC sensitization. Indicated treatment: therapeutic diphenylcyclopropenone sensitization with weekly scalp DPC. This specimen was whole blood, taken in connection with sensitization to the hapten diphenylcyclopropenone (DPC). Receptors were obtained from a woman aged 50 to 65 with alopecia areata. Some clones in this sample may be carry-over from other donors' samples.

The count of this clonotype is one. The CDR3 DNA reads TGTGCCAGCAGCGCAGCGGGAGGGCCCGACAATGAGCAGTTCTTC. This encodes CASSAAGGPDNEQFF. This chain links TRBV12-3 or TRBV12-4 with TRBJ2-1, with TRBD2 identical over 10 bases. Germline trimming cut 6 bases from V and 5 bases from J; bases unmatched to any gene: 7. The CDR3 runs to 15 residues.

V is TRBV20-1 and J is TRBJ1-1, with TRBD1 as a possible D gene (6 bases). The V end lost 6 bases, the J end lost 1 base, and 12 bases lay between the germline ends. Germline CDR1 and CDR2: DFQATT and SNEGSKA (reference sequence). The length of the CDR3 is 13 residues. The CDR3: CSATGQPNTEAFF. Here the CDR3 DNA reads TGCAGTGCCACCGGACAGCCGAACACTGAAGCTTTCTTT.

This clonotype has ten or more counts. The CDR3 reads CASSLGLGTDTQYF. In DNA, the CDR3 is TGTGCCAGCTCTTTAGGGCTCGGCACAGATACGCAGTATTTT. V usage is TRBV2 and J usage is TRBJ2-3; D gene unclear. Trimming took 8 bases from V and 1 from J, leaving 13 bases between them. This CDR3 comprises 14 residues. Germline lookup yields CDR1 SNHLY and CDR2 FYNNEI.

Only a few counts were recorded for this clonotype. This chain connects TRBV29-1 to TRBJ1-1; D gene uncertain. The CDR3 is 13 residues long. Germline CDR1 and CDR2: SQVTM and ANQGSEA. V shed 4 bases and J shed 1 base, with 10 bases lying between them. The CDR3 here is CSVARTSNTEAFF. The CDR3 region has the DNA TGCAGCGTTGCTAGGACTTCGAACACTGAAGCTTTCTTT.

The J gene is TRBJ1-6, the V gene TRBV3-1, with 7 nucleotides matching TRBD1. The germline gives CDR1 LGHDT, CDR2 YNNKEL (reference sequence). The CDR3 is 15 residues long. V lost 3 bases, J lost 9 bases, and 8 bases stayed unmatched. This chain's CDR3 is CASSQERQGFSPLHF. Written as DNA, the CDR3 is TGTGCCAGCAGCCAGGAACGACAGGGCTTTTCACCCCTCCACTTT.

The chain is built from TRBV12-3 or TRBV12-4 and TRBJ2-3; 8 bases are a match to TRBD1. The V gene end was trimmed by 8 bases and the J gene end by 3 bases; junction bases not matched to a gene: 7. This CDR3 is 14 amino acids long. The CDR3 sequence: CASGQGTPTDTQYF. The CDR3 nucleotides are TGTGCCAGCGGACAGGGAACTCCAACAGATACGCAGTATTTT.

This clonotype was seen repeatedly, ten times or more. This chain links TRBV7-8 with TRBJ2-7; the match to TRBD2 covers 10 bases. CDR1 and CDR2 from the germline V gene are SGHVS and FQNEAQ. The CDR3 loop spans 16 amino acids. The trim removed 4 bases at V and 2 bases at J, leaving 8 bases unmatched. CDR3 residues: CASSSRGLAGAYEQYF. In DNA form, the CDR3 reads TGTGCCAGCAGCTCCCGGGGGCTAGCGGGAGCCTACGAGCAGTACTTC.

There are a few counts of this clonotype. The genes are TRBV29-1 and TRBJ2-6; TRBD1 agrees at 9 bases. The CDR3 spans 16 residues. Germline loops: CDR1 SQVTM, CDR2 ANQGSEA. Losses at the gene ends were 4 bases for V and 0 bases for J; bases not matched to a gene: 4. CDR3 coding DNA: TGCAGCGTTGGGGGGACAGGGCTCTCTGGGGCCAACGTCCTGACTTTC. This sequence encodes CSVGGTGLSGANVLTF.

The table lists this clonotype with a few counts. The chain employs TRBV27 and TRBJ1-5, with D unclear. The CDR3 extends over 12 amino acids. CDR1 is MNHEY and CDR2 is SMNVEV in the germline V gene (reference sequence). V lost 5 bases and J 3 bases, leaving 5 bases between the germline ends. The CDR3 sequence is CASSELNQPQHF. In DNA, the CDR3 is TGTGCCAGCAGTGAACTCAATCAGCCCCAGCATTTT.

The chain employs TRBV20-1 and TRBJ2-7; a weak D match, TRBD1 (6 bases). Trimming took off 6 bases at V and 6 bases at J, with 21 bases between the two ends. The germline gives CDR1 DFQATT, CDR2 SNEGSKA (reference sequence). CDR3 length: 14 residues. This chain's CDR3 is CSAVAGTTIGEQYF. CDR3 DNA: TGCAGTGCGGTAGCCGGGACAACTATCGGCGAGCAGTACTTC.

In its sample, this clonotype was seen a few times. The CDR3 protein is CSAKDPSGRAIEQFF. The DNA for the CDR3 is TGCAGTGCTAAGGACCCTAGCGGGAGGGCGATTGAGCAGTTCTTC. V is TRBV20-1 and J is TRBJ2-1, with 12 bases that match TRBD2. This CDR3 is 15 amino acids long. The trim removed 4 bases at V and 9 bases at J, leaving 10 bases unmatched. Germline V gene sequence: CDR1 DFQATT, CDR2 SNEGSKA (reference sequence).

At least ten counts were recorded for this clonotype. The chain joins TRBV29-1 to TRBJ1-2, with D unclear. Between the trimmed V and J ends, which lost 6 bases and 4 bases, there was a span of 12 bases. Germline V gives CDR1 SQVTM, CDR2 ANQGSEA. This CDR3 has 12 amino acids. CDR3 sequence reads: CSVGHRGYGYTF. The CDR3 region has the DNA TGCAGCGTCGGCCACCGGGGCTATGGCTACACCTTC.

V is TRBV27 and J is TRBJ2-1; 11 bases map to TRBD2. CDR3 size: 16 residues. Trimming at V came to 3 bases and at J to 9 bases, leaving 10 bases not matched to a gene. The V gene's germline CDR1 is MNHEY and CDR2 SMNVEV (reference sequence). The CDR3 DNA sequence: TGTGCCAGCAGTTTCCTCGGACCGACTAGCGGGGCTGAGCAGTTCTTC. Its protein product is CASSFLGPTSGAEQFF.

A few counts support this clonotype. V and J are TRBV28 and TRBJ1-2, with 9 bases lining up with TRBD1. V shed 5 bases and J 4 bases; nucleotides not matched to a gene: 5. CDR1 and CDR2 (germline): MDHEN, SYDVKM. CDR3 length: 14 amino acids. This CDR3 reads CASSLTGGGYGYTF. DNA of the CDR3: TGTGCCAGCAGTCTTACAGGGGGCGGCTATGGCTACACCTTC.

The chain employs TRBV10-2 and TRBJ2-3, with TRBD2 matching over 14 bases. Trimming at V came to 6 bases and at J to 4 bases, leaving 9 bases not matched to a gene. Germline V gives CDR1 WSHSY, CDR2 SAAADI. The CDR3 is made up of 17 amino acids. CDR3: CASRTLTSGRDPDTQYF. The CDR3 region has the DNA TGCGCCAGCAGGACCCTGACTAGCGGGAGGGATCCAGATACGCAGTATTTT.

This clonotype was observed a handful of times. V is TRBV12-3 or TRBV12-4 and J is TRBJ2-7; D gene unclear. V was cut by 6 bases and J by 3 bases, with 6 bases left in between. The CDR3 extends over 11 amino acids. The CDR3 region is CASRLNYEQYF. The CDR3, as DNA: TGTGCCAGCAGGCTTAACTACGAGCAGTACTTC.

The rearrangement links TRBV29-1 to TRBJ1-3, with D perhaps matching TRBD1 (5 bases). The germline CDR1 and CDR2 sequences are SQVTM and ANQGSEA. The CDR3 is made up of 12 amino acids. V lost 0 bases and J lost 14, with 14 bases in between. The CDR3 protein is CSVEDPHGGVYF. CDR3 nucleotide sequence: TGCAGCGTTGAAGACCCACACGGAGGGGTATATTTT.

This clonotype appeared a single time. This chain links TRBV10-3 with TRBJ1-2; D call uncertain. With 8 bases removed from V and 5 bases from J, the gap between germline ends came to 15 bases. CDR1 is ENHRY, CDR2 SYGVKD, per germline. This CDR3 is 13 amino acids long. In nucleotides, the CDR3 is TGTGCCATCGATCCCTACGGAACTTATGGCTACACCTTC. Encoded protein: CAIDPYGTYGYTF.

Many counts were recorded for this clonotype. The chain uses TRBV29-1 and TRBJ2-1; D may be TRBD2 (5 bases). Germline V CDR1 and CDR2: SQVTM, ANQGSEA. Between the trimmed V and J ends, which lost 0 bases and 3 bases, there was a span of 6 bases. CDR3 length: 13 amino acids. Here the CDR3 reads CSVEDRGYNEQFF. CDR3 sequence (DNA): TGCAGCGTTGAAGACCGGGGCTACAATGAGCAGTTCTTC.

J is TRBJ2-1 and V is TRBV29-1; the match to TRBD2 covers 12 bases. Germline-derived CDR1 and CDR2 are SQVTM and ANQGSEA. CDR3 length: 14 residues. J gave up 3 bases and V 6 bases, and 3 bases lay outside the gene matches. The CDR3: CSVMTSGSYNEQFF. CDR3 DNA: TGCAGCGTGATGACTAGCGGGAGCTACAATGAGCAGTTCTTC.

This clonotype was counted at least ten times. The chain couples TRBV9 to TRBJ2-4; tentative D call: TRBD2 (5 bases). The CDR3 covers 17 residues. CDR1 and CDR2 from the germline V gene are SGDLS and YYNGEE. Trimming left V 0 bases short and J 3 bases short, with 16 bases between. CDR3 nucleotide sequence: TGTGCCAGCAGCGTAGCCTTCGAGGGCGGCCGCAAAAACATTCAGTACTTC. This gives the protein CASSVAFEGGRKNIQYF.

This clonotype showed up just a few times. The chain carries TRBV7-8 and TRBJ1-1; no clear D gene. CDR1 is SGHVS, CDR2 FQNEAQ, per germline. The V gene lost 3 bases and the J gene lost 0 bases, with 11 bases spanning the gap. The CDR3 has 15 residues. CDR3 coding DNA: TGTGCCAGCAGCTTTGCCGAGACGGTGAACACTGAAGCTTTCTTT. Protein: CASSFAETVNTEAFF.

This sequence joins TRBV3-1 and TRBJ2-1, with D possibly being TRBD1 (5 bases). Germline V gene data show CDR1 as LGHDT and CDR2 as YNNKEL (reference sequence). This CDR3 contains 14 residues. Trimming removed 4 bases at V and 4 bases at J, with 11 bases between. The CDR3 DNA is TGTGCCAGCAGCCCACTTGGGGCATACAATGAGCAGTTCTTC. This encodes CASSPLGAYNEQFF.

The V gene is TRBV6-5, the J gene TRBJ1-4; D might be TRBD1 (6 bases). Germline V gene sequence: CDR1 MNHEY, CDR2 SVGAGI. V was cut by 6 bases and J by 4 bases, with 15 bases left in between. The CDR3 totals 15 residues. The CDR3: CASSAAGVRNEKLFF. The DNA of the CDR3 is TGTGCCAGCAGCGCTGCAGGGGTCCGTAATGAAAAACTGTTTTTT.

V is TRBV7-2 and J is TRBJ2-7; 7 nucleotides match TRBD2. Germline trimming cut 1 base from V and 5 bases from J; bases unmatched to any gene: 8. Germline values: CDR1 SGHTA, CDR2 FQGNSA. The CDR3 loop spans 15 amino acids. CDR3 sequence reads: CASSLVGGPPDEQYF. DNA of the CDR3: TGTGCCAGCAGCTTAGTGGGAGGGCCCCCTGACGAGCAGTACTTC.

CDR3 coding DNA: TGCAGTGCTAGGGAGAGCGGGATCAGGATCGGTGAGCAGTTCTTC. This translates into CSARESGIRIGEQFF. This rearrangement joins TRBV20-1 to TRBJ2-1; 7 bases match TRBD2. The CDR3 runs to 15 residues. Per the germline V gene, CDR1 is DFQATT and CDR2 is SNEGSKA (reference sequence). V lost 3 bases and J lost 9; bases outside the gene matches: 14.

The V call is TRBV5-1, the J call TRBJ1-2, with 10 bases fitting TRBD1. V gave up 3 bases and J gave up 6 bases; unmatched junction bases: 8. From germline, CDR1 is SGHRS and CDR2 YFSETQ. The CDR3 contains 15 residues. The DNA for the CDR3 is TGCGCCAGCAGCTCGACAGGGGGCTTTGGCAATGGCTACACCTTC. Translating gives CASSSTGGFGNGYTF.

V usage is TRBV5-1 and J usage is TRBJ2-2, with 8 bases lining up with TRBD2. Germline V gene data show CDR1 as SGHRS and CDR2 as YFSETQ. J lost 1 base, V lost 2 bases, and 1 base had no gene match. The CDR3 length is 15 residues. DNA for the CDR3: TGCGCCAGCAGCTTACTAGCGGTGAACACCGGGGAGCTGTTTTTT. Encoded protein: CASSLLAVNTGELFF.

Written as DNA, the CDR3 is TGTGCCAGCAGTGAAGCGGCCTCCTACAATGAGCAGTTCTTC. It specifies CASSEAASYNEQFF. This chain connects TRBV25-1 to TRBJ2-1; D is unresolved. The germline V and J ends were trimmed by 2 bases and 0 bases, with 5 bases remaining between them. The germline V gene encodes CDR1 MGHDK and CDR2 SYGVNS. The CDR3 contains 14 residues.

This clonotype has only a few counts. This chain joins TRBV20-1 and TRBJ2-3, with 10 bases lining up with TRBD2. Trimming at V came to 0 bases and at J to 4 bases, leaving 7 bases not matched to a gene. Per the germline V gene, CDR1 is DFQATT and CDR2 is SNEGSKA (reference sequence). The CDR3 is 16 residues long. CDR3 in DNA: TGCAGTGCTAGAGACGCCGCCCTAGCGGGAGCAGATACGCAGTATTTT. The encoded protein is CSARDAALAGADTQYF.